This T cell receptor beta chain was recovered during a study of T cells expressing NK-cell markers. Study-level points and caveats: Of CD8+ T cells, about 1.0-8% belonged to dominant NKG2C+ clonotypes in several donors.

CDR1 is SGHNT, CDR2 YYREEE, per germline (reference sequence). The CDR3 is made up of 16 amino acids. Notes on this clonotype: Its antigen remains unidentified.

From its re-call of the 5' RACE reads, TCRdb lists each CDR3 protein once, without DNA. The sample table includes hundreds of thousands of distinct CDR3 sequences. The specimen was blood T cells: a sorted CD56 or NKG2C T cell subset, CD4+ or CD8+ T cells, or bulk PBMC T cells (not recorded which). This sequence was found in a woman between 18 and 75 years old in good health. The chain combines TRBV5-4 with TRBJ2-3; TCRdb's assignment of TRBD1 cannot be checked, as there is no DNA. CDR3 in amino acids: CASSKGVSGRTDTQYF. The complete variable domain, with remaining parts taken from reference TRBV5-4 and TRBJ2-3, reads ETGVTQSPTHLIKTRGQQVTLRCSSQSGHNTVSWYQQALGQGPQFIFQYYREEENGRGNFPPRFSGLQFPNYSSELNVNALELDDSALYLCASSKGVSGRTDTQYFGPGTRLTVL.